The T cell receptor (beta chain) described here comes from a study of OX40 agonist ivuxolimab in advanced cancers. For the study at large: Dose-escalation patients were diagnosed with hepatocellular carcinoma, melanoma, renal cell cancer or head and neck cancer.

The table lists this clone with a few counts. What it binds is unknown. V lost 3 bases and J 13 bases, leaving 18 bases between the germline ends. This CDR3 has 13 amino acids. The germline V gene encodes CDR1 KGHSH and CDR2 LQKENI. Only in-frame clones appear in the TCRdb table, and some are missing; sequencing was by immunoSEQ multiplex PCR. The sample has tens of thousands of clones, approximately 90% seen once; the top ten hold about 2.7%. General study points: Averaged across samples, CD8+ T cells carried more expanded clones than CD4+ did.

The TCR originated in an adult with an advanced solid tumor such as melanoma, head and neck, liver or kidney cancer. This specimen consisted of CD4+ or CD8+ T cells sorted from blood, obtained in a trial of the OX40 agonist ivuxolimab. The V call is TRBV18, the J call TRBJ2-5; D ambiguous. In DNA form, the CDR3 reads TGTGCCAGCTCACCCCCAGCCACGGCGGACCGGTACTTC. This codes for CASSPPATADRYF.